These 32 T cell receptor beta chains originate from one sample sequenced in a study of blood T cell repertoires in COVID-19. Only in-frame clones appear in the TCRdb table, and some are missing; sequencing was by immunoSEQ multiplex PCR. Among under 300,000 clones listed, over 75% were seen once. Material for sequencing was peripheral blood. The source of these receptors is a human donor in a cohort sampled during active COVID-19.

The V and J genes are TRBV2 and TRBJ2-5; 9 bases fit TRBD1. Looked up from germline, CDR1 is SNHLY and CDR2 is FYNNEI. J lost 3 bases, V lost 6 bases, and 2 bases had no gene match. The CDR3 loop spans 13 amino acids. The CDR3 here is CASSRDREETQYF. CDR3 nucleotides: TGTGCCAGCAGCAGGGACAGGGAAGAGACCCAGTACTTC.

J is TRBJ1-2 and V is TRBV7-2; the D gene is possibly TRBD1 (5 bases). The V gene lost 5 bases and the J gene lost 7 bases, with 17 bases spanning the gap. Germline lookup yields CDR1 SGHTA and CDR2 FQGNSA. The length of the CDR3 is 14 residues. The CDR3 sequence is CASSLRNQGSGYTF. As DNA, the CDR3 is TGTGCCAGCAGCCTTAGAAATCAGGGAAGTGGCTACACCTTC. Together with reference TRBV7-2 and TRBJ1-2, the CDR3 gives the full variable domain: GAGVSQSPSNKVTEKGKDVELRCDPISGHTALYWYRQSLGQGLEFLIYFQGNSAPDKSGLPSDRFSAERTGGSVSTLTIQRTQQEDSAVYLCASSLRNQGSGYTFGSGTRLTVV.

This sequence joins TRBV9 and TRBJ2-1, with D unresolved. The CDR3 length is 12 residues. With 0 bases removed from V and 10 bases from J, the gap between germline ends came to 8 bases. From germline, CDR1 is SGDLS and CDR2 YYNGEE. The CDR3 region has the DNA TGTGCCAGCAGCGTAGGCGATACCGAGCAGTTCTTC. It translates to CASSVGDTEQFF.

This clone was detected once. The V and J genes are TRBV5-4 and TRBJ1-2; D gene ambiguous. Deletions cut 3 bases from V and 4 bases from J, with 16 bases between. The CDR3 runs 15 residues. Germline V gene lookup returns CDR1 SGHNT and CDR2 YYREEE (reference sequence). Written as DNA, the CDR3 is TGTGCCAGCAGCTCCAGTGACAAGCAAGCCTATGGCTACACCTTC. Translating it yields CASSSSDKQAYGYTF. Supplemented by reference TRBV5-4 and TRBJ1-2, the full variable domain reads ETGVTQSPTHLIKTRGQQVTLRCSSQSGHNTVSWYQQALGQGPQFIFQYYREEENGRGNFPPRFSGLQFPNYSSELNVNALELDDSALYLCASSSSDKQAYGYTFGSGTRLTVV.

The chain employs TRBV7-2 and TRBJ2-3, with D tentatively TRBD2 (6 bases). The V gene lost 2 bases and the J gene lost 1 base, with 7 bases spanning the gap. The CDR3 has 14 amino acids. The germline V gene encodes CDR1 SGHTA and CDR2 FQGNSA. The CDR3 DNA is TGTGCCAGCAGCTTATCTAGCGGCACAGATACGCAGTATTTT. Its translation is CASSLSSGTDTQYF.

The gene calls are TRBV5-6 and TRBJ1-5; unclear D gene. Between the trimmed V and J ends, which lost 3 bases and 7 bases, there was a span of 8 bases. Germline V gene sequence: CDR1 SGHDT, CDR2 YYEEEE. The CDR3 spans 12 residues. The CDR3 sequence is CASSSLEQPQHF. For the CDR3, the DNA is TGTGCCAGCAGCTCATTGGAGCAGCCCCAGCATTTT.

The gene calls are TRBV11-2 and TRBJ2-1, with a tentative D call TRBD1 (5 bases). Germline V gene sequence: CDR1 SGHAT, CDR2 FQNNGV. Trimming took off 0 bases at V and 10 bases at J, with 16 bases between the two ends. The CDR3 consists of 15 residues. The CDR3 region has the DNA TGTGCCAGCAGCTTAGATGGGGCCCAAGGGCGCGAGCAGTTCTTC. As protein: CASSLDGAQGREQFF.

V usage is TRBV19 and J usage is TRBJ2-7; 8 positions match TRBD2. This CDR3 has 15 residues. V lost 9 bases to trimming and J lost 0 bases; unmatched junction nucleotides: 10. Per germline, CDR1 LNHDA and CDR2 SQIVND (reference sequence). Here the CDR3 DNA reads TGTGCCAGCAGCCAGCCGGGAGGGCCCTCCTACGAGCAGTACTTC. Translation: CASSQPGGPSYEQYF.

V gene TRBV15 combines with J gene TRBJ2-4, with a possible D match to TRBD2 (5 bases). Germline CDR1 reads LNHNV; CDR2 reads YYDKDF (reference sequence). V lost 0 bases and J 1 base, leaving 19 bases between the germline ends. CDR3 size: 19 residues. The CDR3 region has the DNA TGTGCCACCAGCAGAGAATTGAGGGTGGGAGTGGGGGCCAAAAACATTCAGTACTTC. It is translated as CATSRELRVGVGAKNIQYF. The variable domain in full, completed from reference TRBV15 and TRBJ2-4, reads DAMVIQNPRYQVTQFGKPVTLSCSQTLNHNVMYWYQQKSSQAPKLLFHYYDKDFNNEADTPDNFQSRRPNTSFCFLDIRSPGLGDTAMYLCATSRELRVGVGAKNIQYFGAGTRLSVL.

The CDR3 sequence: CASSPTRTGLVRYNEQFF. In DNA form, the CDR3 reads TGTGCCAGCAGTCCCACAAGGACAGGGCTGGTTCGGTACAATGAGCAGTTCTTC. The gene calls are TRBV27 and TRBJ2-1; 8 nucleotides line up with TRBD1. There are 18 residues in the CDR3. CDR1 MNHEY and CDR2 SMNVEV come from the germline V gene (reference sequence). Trimming took 5 bases from V and 4 from J; bases not matched to a gene: 16.

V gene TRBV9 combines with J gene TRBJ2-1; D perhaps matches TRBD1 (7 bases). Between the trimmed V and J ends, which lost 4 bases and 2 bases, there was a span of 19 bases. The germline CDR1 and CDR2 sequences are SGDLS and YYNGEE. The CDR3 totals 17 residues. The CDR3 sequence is CASSHSRGDKAYNEQFF. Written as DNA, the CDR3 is TGTGCCAGCAGCCATTCCAGGGGGGACAAAGCCTACAATGAGCAGTTCTTC.

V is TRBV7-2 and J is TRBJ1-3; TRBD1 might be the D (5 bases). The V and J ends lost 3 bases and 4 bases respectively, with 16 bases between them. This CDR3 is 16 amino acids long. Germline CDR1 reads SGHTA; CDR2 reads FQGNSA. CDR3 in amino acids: CASSFQTATTGNTIYF. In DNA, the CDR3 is TGTGCCAGCAGCTTTCAGACAGCCACAACGGGAAACACCATATATTTT.

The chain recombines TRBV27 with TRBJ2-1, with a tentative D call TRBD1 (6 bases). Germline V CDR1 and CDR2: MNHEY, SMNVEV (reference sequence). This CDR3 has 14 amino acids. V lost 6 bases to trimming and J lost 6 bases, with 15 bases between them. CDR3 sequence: CASSPRTGSNEQFF. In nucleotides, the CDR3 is TGTGCCAGCAGCCCCAGAACAGGGTCCAATGAGCAGTTCTTC.

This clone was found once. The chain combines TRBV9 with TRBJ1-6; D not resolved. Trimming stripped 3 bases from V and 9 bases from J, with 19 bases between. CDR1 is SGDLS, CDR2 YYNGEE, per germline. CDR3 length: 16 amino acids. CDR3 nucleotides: TGTGCCAGCAGCGACGGAGGCGGTACTATAATTTCACCCCTCCACTTT. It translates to CASSDGGGTIISPLHF. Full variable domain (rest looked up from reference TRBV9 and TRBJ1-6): DSGVTQTPKHLITATGQRVTLRCSPRSGDLSVYWYQQSLDQGLQFLIQYYNGEERAKGNILERFSAQQFPDLHSELNLSSLELGDSALYFCASSDGGGTIISPLHFGNGTRLTVT.

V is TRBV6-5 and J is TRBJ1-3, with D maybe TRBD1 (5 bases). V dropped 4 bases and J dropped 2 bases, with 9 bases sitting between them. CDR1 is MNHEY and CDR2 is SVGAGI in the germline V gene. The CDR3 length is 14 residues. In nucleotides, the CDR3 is TGTGCCAGCAGTTCAGGGTACACTGGAAACACCATATATTTT. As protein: CASSSGYTGNTIYF.

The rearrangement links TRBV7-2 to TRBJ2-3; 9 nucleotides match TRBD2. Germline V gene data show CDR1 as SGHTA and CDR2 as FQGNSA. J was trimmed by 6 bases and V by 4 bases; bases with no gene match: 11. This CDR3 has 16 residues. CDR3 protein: CASSSFPGLAMDTQYF. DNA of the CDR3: TGTGCCAGCAGCTCCTTCCCGGGACTAGCTATGGATACGCAGTATTTT.

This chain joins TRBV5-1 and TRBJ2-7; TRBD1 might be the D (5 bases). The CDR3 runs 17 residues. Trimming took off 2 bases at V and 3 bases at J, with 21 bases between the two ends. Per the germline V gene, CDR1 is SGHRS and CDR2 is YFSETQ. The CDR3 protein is CASSFSTGSRQYYEQYF. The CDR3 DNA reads TGCGCCAGCAGCTTTTCCACAGGTTCTCGACAATACTACGAGCAGTACTTC.

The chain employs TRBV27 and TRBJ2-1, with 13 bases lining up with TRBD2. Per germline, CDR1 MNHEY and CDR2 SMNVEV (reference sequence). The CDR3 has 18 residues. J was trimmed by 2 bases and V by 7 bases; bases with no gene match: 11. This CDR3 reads CASKGGLAGVGPYNEQFF. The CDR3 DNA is TGTGCCAGCAAGGGAGGACTAGCGGGAGTGGGTCCCTACAATGAGCAGTTCTTC.

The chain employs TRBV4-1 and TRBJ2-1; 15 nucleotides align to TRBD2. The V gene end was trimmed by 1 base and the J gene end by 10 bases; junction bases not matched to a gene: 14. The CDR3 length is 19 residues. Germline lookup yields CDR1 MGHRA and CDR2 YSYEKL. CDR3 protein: CASSQGIRRTSGRAGEQFF. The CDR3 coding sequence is TGCGCCAGCAGCCAAGGCATCAGACGGACTAGCGGGAGGGCCGGGGAGCAGTTCTTC.

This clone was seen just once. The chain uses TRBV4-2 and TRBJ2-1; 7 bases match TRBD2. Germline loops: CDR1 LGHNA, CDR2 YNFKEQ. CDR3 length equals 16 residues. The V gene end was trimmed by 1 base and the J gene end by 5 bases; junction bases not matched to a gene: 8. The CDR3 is CASSQVSSGANNEQFF. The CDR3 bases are TGTGCCAGCAGCCAAGTATCCAGCGGGGCCAACAATGAGCAGTTCTTC.

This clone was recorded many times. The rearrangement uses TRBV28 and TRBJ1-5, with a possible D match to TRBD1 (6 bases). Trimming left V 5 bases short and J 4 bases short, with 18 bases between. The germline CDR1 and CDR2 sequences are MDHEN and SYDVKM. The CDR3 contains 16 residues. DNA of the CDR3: TGTGCCAGCAGTAAGGTGGGTGGGGGCCGGAATCAGCCCCAGCATTTT. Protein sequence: CASSKVGGGRNQPQHF.

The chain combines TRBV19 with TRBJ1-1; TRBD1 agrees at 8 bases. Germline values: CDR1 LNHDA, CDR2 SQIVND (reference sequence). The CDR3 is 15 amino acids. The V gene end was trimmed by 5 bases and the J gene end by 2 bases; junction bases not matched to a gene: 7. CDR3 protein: CASSWSGTGNTEAFF. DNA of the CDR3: TGTGCCAGTAGTTGGTCCGGGACAGGAAACACTGAAGCTTTCTTT.

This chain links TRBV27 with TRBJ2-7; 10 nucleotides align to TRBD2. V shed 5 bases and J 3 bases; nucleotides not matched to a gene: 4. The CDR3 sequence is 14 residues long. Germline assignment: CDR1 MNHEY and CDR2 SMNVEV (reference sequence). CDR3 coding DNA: TGTGCCAGCAGTCCCGGGACTAGCGTCTACGAGCAGTACTTC. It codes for CASSPGTSVYEQYF.

CDR3 loop: CASSLDWKRGGLTDTQYF. The CDR3 DNA reads as TGCGCCAGCAGCCTCGACTGGAAGAGGGGAGGTCTCACAGATACGCAGTATTTT. The chain couples TRBV5-1 to TRBJ2-3; D might be TRBD2 (6 bases). This CDR3 is built from 18 residues. V lost 4 bases and J 2 bases, leaving 23 bases between the germline ends. CDR1 and CDR2 from the germline V gene are SGHRS and YFSETQ.

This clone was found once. In nucleotides, the CDR3 is TGTGCCAGCAACCTAGGCGGACAGGGCACTGAAGCTTTCTTT. Translating gives CASNLGGQGTEAFF. The gene calls are TRBV28 and TRBJ1-1; 8 nucleotides match TRBD1. This CDR3 is 14 amino acids long. The V gene's germline CDR1 is MDHEN and CDR2 SYDVKM. J lost 4 bases, V lost 7 bases, and 8 bases had no gene match.

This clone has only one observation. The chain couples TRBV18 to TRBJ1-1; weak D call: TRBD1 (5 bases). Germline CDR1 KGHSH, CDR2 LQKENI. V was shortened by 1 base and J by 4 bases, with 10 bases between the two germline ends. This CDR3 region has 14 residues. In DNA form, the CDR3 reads TGTGCCAGCTCACCACAGGGGCGCAGCACTGAAGCTTTCTTT. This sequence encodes CASSPQGRSTEAFF. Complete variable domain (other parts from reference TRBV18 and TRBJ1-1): NAGVMQNPRHLVRRRGQEARLRCSPMKGHSHVYWYRQLPEEGLKFMVYLQKENIIDESGMPKERFSAEFPKEGPSILRIQQVVRGDSAAYFCASSPQGRSTEAFFGQGTRLTVV.

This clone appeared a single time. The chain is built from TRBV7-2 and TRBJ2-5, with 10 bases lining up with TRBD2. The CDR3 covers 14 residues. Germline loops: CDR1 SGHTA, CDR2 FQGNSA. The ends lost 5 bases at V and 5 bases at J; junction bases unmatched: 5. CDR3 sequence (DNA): TGTGCCAGCAGCCCTAGCGGGGGTGGTGAGACCCAGTACTTC. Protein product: CASSPSGGGETQYF.

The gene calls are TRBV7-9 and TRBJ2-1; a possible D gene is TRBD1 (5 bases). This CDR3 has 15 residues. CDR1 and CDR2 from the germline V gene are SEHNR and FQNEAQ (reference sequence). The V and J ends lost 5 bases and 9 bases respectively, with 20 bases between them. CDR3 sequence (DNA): TGTGCCAGCAGCCCTACAGAGGTCGCAACAGGTGAGCAGTTCTTC. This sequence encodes CASSPTEVATGEQFF.

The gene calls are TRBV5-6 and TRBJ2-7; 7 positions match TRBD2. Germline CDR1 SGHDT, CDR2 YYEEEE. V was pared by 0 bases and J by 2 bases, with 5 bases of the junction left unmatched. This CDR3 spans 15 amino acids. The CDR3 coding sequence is TGTGCCAGCAGCTTGGGCCAGCGGGGAACCTACGAGCAGTACTTC. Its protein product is CASSLGQRGTYEQYF.

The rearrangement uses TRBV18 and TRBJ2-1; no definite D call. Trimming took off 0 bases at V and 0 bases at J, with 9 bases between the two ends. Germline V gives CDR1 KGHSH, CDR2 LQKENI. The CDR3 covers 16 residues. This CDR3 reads CASSPPVGASYNEQFF. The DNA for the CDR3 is TGTGCCAGCTCACCACCCGTTGGAGCCTCCTACAATGAGCAGTTCTTC.

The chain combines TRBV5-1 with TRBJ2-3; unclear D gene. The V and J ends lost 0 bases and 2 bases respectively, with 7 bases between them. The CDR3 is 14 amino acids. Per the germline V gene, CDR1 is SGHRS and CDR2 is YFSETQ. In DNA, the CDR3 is TGCGCCAGCAGCTTGGTTCCTTCCACAGATACGCAGTATTTT. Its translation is CASSLVPSTDTQYF.

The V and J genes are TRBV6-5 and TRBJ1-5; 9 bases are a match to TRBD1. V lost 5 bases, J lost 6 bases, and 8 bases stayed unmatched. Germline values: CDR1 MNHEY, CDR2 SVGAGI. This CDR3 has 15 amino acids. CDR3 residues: CASSPDRGFGQPQHF. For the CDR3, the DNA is TGTGCCAGCAGTCCTGACAGGGGGTTCGGTCAGCCCCAGCATTTT.